This TCR beta chain derives from a study of molecular identifiers for immune sequencing clone quantification (dated by TCRdb to between 2017 and 2018). Background for the entire study: For a replicate experiment, the RNA from either about 20,000 or 100,000 naive CD8 T cells was divided into five aliquots, and four of those aliquots went on to sequencing. CD8 T cells were used in a methods study to benchmark molecular-identifier clustering-based TCR repertoire sequencing (MIDCIRS) and TCR RNA copy counting. Beyond this particular receptor, the publication reports: Spiked-in Jurkat TCR RNA (about ten copies' worth), which is not part of the donor repertoire, was contained in the naive libraries. Identical TCR molecules sharing a barcode could cause highly expanded clone sizes to be underestimated. Approximately 3.1 recovered TCR RNA copies per cell were obtained by modeling, versus about 9.7 by digital PCR, implying a capture efficiency of 25% to 30%. A single cell's worth of spiked-in Jurkat TCR RNA was reported detectable even among 900,000 to 1,000,000 naive CD8 T cells. When barcode sub-clustering was omitted, TCR diversity was inflated by chimeric consensus sequences, with chimeras reaching as high as 47%. Clones above 20 RNA copies held over 98% of molecules in CMV-specific effector cells but under 1% in naive cells.

Trimming leaves V shorter by 1 base and J shorter by 6 bases, with the junction holding 10 bases beyond the gene matches. CDR1 and CDR2, per the germline V gene (reference sequence), are LNHDA and SQIVND. The CDR3 measures 17 amino acids from cysteine to phenylalanine. Only the CDR3 DNA stays, 51 bases, in frame from base 1. Library prep was done by PCR. Sequencer: Illumina HiSeq 4000. Preparation of bulk TCR libraries followed a previously described approach, with the TCR primers listed in Table S5. Purification of total RNA was performed with the Qiagen AllPrep DNA/RNA kit. Before any analysis, reads coming from multiple sequencing runs of the same library were combined into one pool. The paper's processing steps were these. Reads were retained only if their TCR constant sequence matched exactly, and those retained reads were trimmed to 150 nt and grouped according to their 12-nt molecular barcodes. Within each barcode group, reads were sub-clustered at a 15% Levenshtein threshold, and quality-weighted consensus sequences were built per RNA molecule. Non-functional sequences were removed, as were lower-count sequences one edit away from another. On the basis of fitting two negative binomial distributions, barcode sub-clusters with fewer than 20% of the maximum read count were discarded. TCRdb trimmed public reads at Q25 via fastp, called clones via MiXCR and kept in-frame beta chains. CDR3 protein sequences are deduplicated, and each keeps its most common genes and DNA. V and J calls and clone size were set by TCRdb, not the authors. This sample holds roughly 10,000 distinct CDR3 sequences; around 20% were observed only once. The top ten constitute 1.7% of the sample.

Details on this clonotype: No antigen is known for it. One base away there is no much larger clone; base qualities are not given.

Libraries of naive CD8 T cells were generated from roughly 21,000 to 960,000 sorted cells, with 10%, 30% or 50% of the purified RNA used. On a BD FACSAria II, naive CD8 T cells were FACS-sorted as CD8+CD4-CCR7+CD45RA+ and collected into RLT Plus buffer. To test detection sensitivity, Jurkat RNA equal to over nine TCR copies was added to samples of about 19,000-1,100,000 naive CD8 T cells. CD8 T cells were enriched using RosetteSep CD8+ T Cell Enrichment Cocktail and Ficoll-Paque, and the enriched cells then underwent ACK red cell lysis. This clonotype was sampled from a human donor in good health. Some libraries in this study had Jurkat cell RNA spiked in. The sequenced sample was naive CD8+ T cells from blood, with Jurkat cell RNA spiked in. Per the publication, the cell subset or site label means: FACS-sorted CD8+CD4-CCR7+CD45RA+ naive T cells. The rearrangement combines TRBV19 with TRBJ2-1; a stretch of 9 junction bases matches TRBD2. The CDR3 region: CASSIVWGLAGTNEQFF. The sequenced DNA: TGTGCCAGTAGTATAGTTTGGGGCCTAGCGGGAACCAATGAGCAGTTCTTC.